This entry lists 24 T cell receptor beta chains sequenced from one sample in a study of blood T cell repertoires in COVID-19. Data came from immunoSEQ multiplex PCR; TCRdb stores just in-frame clones and leaves some out. The table includes roughly 280,000 clones, 85% to 95% detected once. The sample comprised PBMCs or T cells enriched from blood (not recorded which). These receptors originate from a man aged 35 to 55 who had been exposed to COVID-19.

The chain has TRBV30 and TRBJ2-3, with 9 bases identical to TRBD1. This CDR3 comprises 18 residues. In germline, CDR1 is GTSNPN, CDR2 SVGIG (reference sequence). V gave up 4 bases and J gave up 2 bases; unmatched junction bases: 16. CDR3 sequence: CAWKGQGNGGRYTDTQYF. The CDR3 DNA reads TGTGCCTGGAAAGGACAGGGGAATGGCGGGAGATACACAGATACGCAGTATTTT.

The V gene is TRBV29-1, the J gene TRBJ2-7; 10 bases match TRBD1. This CDR3 region has 14 residues. V was clipped by 2 bases and J by 7 bases; unmatched bases: 8. Germline-derived CDR1 and CDR2 are SQVTM and ANQGSEA. CDR3: CSVELGTGAREQYF. The CDR3 bases are TGCAGCGTTGAATTGGGGACAGGGGCAAGAGAGCAGTACTTC.

The chain joins TRBV19 to TRBJ2-2; D remains ambiguous. CDR1 and CDR2 from the germline V gene are LNHDA and SQIVND (reference sequence). The CDR3 covers 13 residues. Between the trimmed V and J ends, which lost 10 bases and 8 bases, there was a span of 17 bases. CDR3 loop: CATLGSFLGELFF. CDR3 DNA sequence: TGTGCCACTCTCGGGTCCTTTCTAGGGGAGCTGTTTTTT.

The chain combines TRBV5-1 with TRBJ2-5, with 7 nucleotides matching TRBD1. Unmatched junction bases numbered 4, after V lost 1 base and J lost 4 bases. This CDR3 region has 14 residues. Per germline, CDR1 SGHRS and CDR2 YFSETQ. In nucleotides, the CDR3 is TGCGCCAGCAGCTTGTCAAGACAGGGAGAGACCCAGTACTTC. Its protein product is CASSLSRQGETQYF.

The chain is built from TRBV27 and TRBJ2-1; 8 bases are shared with TRBD2. V lost 5 bases and J lost 4; bases outside the gene matches: 4. The CDR3 contains 14 residues. CDR1 is MNHEY and CDR2 is SMNVEV in the germline V gene (reference sequence). The CDR3 DNA reads TGTGCCAGCAGTCCGGGGGGGCCGTACAATGAGCAGTTCTTC. The encoded protein is CASSPGGPYNEQFF.

The rearrangement uses TRBV3-1 (or the pseudogene TRBV3-2) and TRBJ2-7, with D possibly matching TRBD1 (6 bases). Trimming shortened V by 5 bases and J by 4 bases, and 12 bases separated the two germline ends. The CDR3 consists of 13 residues. Germline V gene sequence: CDR1 LGHDT, CDR2 YNNKEL (reference sequence). CDR3 residues: CASSERGGYEQYF. DNA for the CDR3: TGTGCCAGCAGCGAAAGAGGGGGTTACGAGCAGTACTTC.

J is TRBJ2-1 and V is TRBV27; the D gene is possibly TRBD2 (6 bases). This CDR3 has 16 residues. Germline CDR1 is MNHEY and CDR2 is SMNVEV (reference sequence). The V and J ends lost 5 bases and 8 bases respectively, with 22 bases between them. CDR3 nucleotides: TGTGCCAGCAGTCCTTCCCCCGGGACTCCTTTCGATGAGCAGTTCTTC. Protein sequence: CASSPSPGTPFDEQFF.

V usage is TRBV7-9 and J usage is TRBJ1-4; possible D gene TRBD1, 6 bases. This CDR3 has 15 residues. V dropped 4 bases and J dropped 5 bases, with 14 bases sitting between them. Germline CDR1 is SEHNR and CDR2 is FQNEAQ (reference sequence). CDR3 residues: CASSSDGTSNEKLFF. The CDR3 region has the DNA TGTGCCAGCAGCTCCGATGGGACAAGCAATGAAAAACTGTTTTTT. Full variable domain (remainder filled in from reference TRBV7-9 and TRBJ1-4): DTGVSQNPRHKITKRGQNVTFRCDPISEHNRLYWYRQTLGQGPEFLTYFQNEAQLEKSRLLSDRFSAERPKGSFSTLEIQRTEQGDSAMYLCASSSDGTSNEKLFFGSGTQLSVL.

This clone was seen just once. The chain is built from TRBV2 and TRBJ2-3, with 12 bases identical to TRBD2. The CDR3 has 14 residues. Germline CDR1 SNHLY, CDR2 FYNNEI. V dropped 8 bases and J dropped 4; count of bases not matched to a gene: 4. CDR3 protein: CASRLAGGSDTQYF. CDR3 bases: TGTGCCAGCCGTCTAGCGGGAGGGTCAGATACGCAGTATTTT.

The rearrangement joins TRBV29-1 to TRBJ2-3, with 7 bases that match TRBD1. Germline V gene sequence: CDR1 SQVTM, CDR2 ANQGSEA. Losses at the gene ends were 4 bases for V and 2 bases for J; bases not matched to a gene: 6. The CDR3 covers 14 residues. The DNA for the CDR3 is TGCAGCGTTGGAAAGGGGACAGTCACAGATACGCAGTATTTT. Its protein is CSVGKGTVTDTQYF.

J is TRBJ2-1 and V is TRBV19; D unresolved. Deletions cut 5 bases from V and 10 bases from J, with 9 bases between. In germline, CDR1 is LNHDA, CDR2 SQIVND (reference sequence). This CDR3 comprises 11 residues. CDR3 in amino acids: CASSLLSEQFF. The CDR3 DNA reads as TGTGCCAGTAGTTTGTTAAGCGAGCAGTTCTTC. Full variable domain (missing parts from reference TRBV19 and TRBJ2-1): DGGITQSPKYLFRKEGQNVTLSCEQNLNHDAMYWYRQDPGQGLRLIYYSQIVNDFQKGDIAEGYSVSREKKESFPLTVTSAQKNPTAFYLCASSLLSEQFFGPGTRLTVL.

The gene calls are TRBV4-3 and TRBJ2-7, with a weak D call TRBD2 (5 bases). Germline loops: CDR1 LGHNA, CDR2 YSLEER. Trimming took 1 base from V and 0 from J, leaving 10 bases between them. The length of the CDR3 is 15 residues. CDR3 residues: CASSQVEGSSYEQYF. CDR3 sequence (DNA): TGCGCCAGCAGCCAAGTAGAGGGTTCCTCCTACGAGCAGTACTTC.

The chain couples TRBV19 to TRBJ1-4; D uncertain. Germline V gene data show CDR1 as LNHDA and CDR2 as SQIVND (reference sequence). CDR3 size: 14 residues. Trimming took off 5 bases at V and 8 bases at J, with 15 bases between the two ends. DNA of the CDR3: TGTGCCAGTAGTGTCGACTCAGGAGGGGAAAAACTGTTTTTT. Its protein product is CASSVDSGGEKLFF.

The chain combines TRBV7-6 with TRBJ2-7, with TRBD1 identical over 11 bases. Losses at the gene ends were 5 bases for V and 3 bases for J; bases not matched to a gene: 3. The CDR3 contains 14 residues. Germline lookup yields CDR1 SGHVS and CDR2 FNYEAQ. The CDR3 region has the DNA TGTGCCAGCAGCCCAGGGACAGGGGGCTACGAGCAGTACTTC. Amino acid sequence: CASSPGTGGYEQYF.

This clone was seen a few times. This rearrangement joins TRBV23-1 to TRBJ1-5, with TRBD1 matching 9 bases. TRBV23-1 is recorded as an ORF, its role being uncertain. Trimming took 5 bases from V and 3 from J; bases not matched to a gene: 8. The length of the CDR3 is 16 residues. The CDR3 sequence: CASSRPGQGHNQPQHF. DNA for the CDR3: TGCGCCAGCAGTAGGCCGGGACAGGGTCACAATCAGCCCCAGCATTTT.

The chain has TRBV4-1 and TRBJ2-1, with D perhaps matching TRBD1 (6 bases). Germline CDR1 and CDR2: MGHRA and YSYEKL. V dropped 3 bases and J dropped 8 bases, with 8 bases sitting between them. The CDR3 totals 12 residues. The CDR3 DNA reads TGCGCCAGCAGCCAGGGGGCCTATGAGCAGTTCTTC. It encodes CASSQGAYEQFF.

The chain combines TRBV27 with TRBJ2-1; D not resolved. Looked up from germline, CDR1 is MNHEY and CDR2 is SMNVEV (reference sequence). The CDR3 runs to 14 residues. The germline V and J ends were trimmed by 4 bases and 9 bases, with 16 bases remaining between them. The CDR3 is CASSYDSPAIEQFF. DNA for the CDR3: TGTGCCAGCAGTTACGACTCGCCGGCAATTGAGCAGTTCTTC.

V usage is TRBV19 and J usage is TRBJ2-5, with unresolved D. Per germline, CDR1 LNHDA and CDR2 SQIVND (reference sequence). The CDR3 has 12 amino acids. With 6 bases removed from V and 1 base from J, the gap between germline ends came to 6 bases. DNA of the CDR3: TGTGCCAGTAGCAACATCCAAGAGACCCAGTACTTC. Its translation is CASSNIQETQYF.

The CDR3 DNA follows: TGTGCCAGCAGCTCCGCGGGCGGTAGAGAAAACATTCAGTACTTC. This codes for CASSSAGGRENIQYF. The gene calls are TRBV7-3 and TRBJ2-4, with D possibly matching TRBD2 (5 bases). V was cut by 4 bases and J by 5 bases, with 15 bases left in between. The CDR3 sequence is 15 residues long. Germline V gene data show CDR1 as SGHTA and CDR2 as FQGTGA.

Of note for this clone: Other nucleotide sequences in the sample specify the same CDR3. The rearrangement links TRBV6-5 to TRBJ2-7; weak D call: TRBD2 (5 bases). Trimming took off 0 bases at V and 0 bases at J, with 6 bases between the two ends. CDR3 length equals 14 residues. Germline assignment: CDR1 MNHEY and CDR2 SVGAGI. DNA for the CDR3: TGTGCCAGCAGTTACTCGGGGAGCTCCTACGAGCAGTACTTC. This encodes CASSYSGSSYEQYF.

The chain joins TRBV6-5 to TRBJ2-3; 10 bases are shared with TRBD2. The CDR3 totals 14 residues. Germline V gene lookup returns CDR1 MNHEY and CDR2 SVGAGI. J gave up 0 bases and V 6 bases, and 0 bases lay outside the gene matches. DNA for the CDR3: TGTGCCAGCAGGACTAGCGGGAGCACAGATACGCAGTATTTT. It codes for CASRTSGSTDTQYF.

CDR3 protein: CASSLAGQFYEQYF. CDR3 sequence (DNA): TGTGCCAGCAGCTTAGCGGGACAGTTCTACGAGCAGTACTTC. The chain carries TRBV11-1 and TRBJ2-7, with 7 bases fitting TRBD1. CDR3 size: 14 residues. The germline CDR1 and CDR2 sequences are SGHAT and FQDESV (reference sequence). V lost 0 bases to trimming and J lost 3 bases; unmatched junction nucleotides: 2.

The chain links TRBV4-2 to TRBJ2-1; D gene unclear. With 5 bases removed from V and 6 bases from J, the gap between germline ends came to 8 bases. Germline CDR1 and CDR2: LGHNA and YNFKEQ. The CDR3 is made up of 12 amino acids. The CDR3 region has the DNA TGTGCCAGCAGCACACAGAGCAATGAGCAGTTCTTC. Its translation is CASSTQSNEQFF.

In this sample, this clone turned up a few times. This sequence joins TRBV5-1 and TRBJ1-2, with D perhaps TRBD1 (6 bases). Germline loops: CDR1 SGHRS, CDR2 YFSETQ. V was trimmed by 0 bases and J by 5 bases, leaving 11 bases between them. The CDR3 runs to 14 residues. CDR3 nucleotide sequence: TGCGCCAGCAGCTTGGAACAGGGAGTATATGGCTACACCTTC. Protein: CASSLEQGVYGYTF.